These 15 T cell receptor beta chains originate from one sample sequenced in a study of T-cell memory formation after mild COVID-19. TCRdb used MiXCR to reprocess the 5' RACE reads, holding one entry per CDR3 protein. The sample has approximately 30,000 distinct CDR3 sequences, around 7.7% seen once; the top ten hold roughly 29%. The sequenced sample was PBMCs or a T cell subset sorted from them (not recorded which). These TCRs come from a man younger than 30 who had mild COVID-19 (a few samples of this study predate the infection). Cell type and time point are not known.

This clonotype was seen ten or more times. The J gene is TRBJ2-5, the V gene TRBV20-1; 8 bases are shared with TRBD2. CDR1 DFQATT and CDR2 SNEGSKA come from the germline V gene (reference sequence). J was trimmed by 1 base and V by 0 bases; bases with no gene match: 4. The CDR3 consists of 15 residues. DNA for the CDR3: TGCAGTGCTAGAGATGCGCGGGGGGCCCAAGAGACCCAGTACTTC. This sequence encodes CSARDARGAQETQYF.

In its sample, this clonotype was seen many times. This chain joins TRBV6-2 or TRBV6-3 and TRBJ2-7, with D tentatively TRBD1 or TRBD2 (6 bases each). CDR3 length equals 18 residues. Germline V gene sequence: CDR1 MNHEY, CDR2 SVGEGT. Trimming stripped 8 bases from V and 3 bases from J, with 29 bases between. CDR3 protein: CASFSGRQPRRGVYEQYV. In DNA, the CDR3 is TGTGCCAGCTTCTCGGGGCGGCAACCTCGTAGGGGGGTCTACGAGCAGTACGTC.

This clonotype was detected many times. The gene calls are TRBV12-3 or TRBV12-4 and TRBJ2-3; TRBD2 aligns across 7 bases. This CDR3 region has 17 residues. Losses at the gene ends were 6 bases for V and 1 base for J; bases not matched to a gene: 13. The CDR3 is CASSYRGGGVGTDTQYF. The CDR3 DNA is TGTGCCAGCAGCTACCGAGGCGGGGGTGTCGGCACAGATACGCAGTATTTT.

This clonotype was counted many times. The V and J genes are TRBV6-2 or TRBV6-3 and TRBJ2-1, with TRBD2 matching 9 bases. The V gene end was trimmed by 5 bases and the J gene end by 6 bases; junction bases not matched to a gene: 14. This CDR3 has 17 residues. Per the germline V gene, CDR1 is MNHEY and CDR2 is SVGEGT. CDR3 nucleotide sequence: TGTGCCAGCAGTAACCCGCGGGGGGGCCGGCGGAGCAATGAGCAGTTCTTC. Encoded protein: CASSNPRGGRRSNEQFF.

This clonotype was counted many times. The CDR3 sequence is CASSVTGTGNYGYTF. In DNA form, the CDR3 reads TGTGCCAGCAGTGTTACCGGGACAGGGAACTATGGCTACACCTTC. V and J are TRBV7-2 and TRBJ1-2, with 9 positions matching TRBD1. CDR3 length: 15 residues. CDR1 and CDR2 (germline): SGHTA, FQGNSA. The V and J ends lost 6 bases and 2 bases, in that order; junction bases with no gene match: 7. Complete variable domain (other parts from reference TRBV7-2 and TRBJ1-2): GAGVSQSPSNKVTEKGKDVELRCDPISGHTALYWYRQSLGQGLEFLIYFQGNSAPDKSGLPSDRFSAERTGGSVSTLTIQRTQQEDSAVYLCASSVTGTGNYGYTFGSGTRLTVV.

The table lists this clonotype with many counts. This chain connects TRBV10-3 to TRBJ2-1; 9 nucleotides line up with TRBD2. Germline V gene data show CDR1 as ENHRY and CDR2 as SYGVKD. The CDR3 length is 16 residues. V shed 0 bases and J 9 bases; nucleotides not matched to a gene: 9. CDR3 loop: CAISESRAGGMSEQFF. The DNA for the CDR3 is TGTGCCATCAGTGAGTCAAGAGCGGGGGGTATGAGTGAGCAGTTCTTC.

This clonotype was seen repeatedly, ten times or more. The chain links TRBV30 to TRBJ2-7; 10 bases agree with TRBD2. This CDR3 spans 14 amino acids. The V and J ends lost 0 bases and 3 bases, in that order; junction bases with no gene match: 2. Germline assignment: CDR1 GTSNPN and CDR2 SVGIG (reference sequence). The CDR3 sequence: CAWSVLAGVYEQYF. The CDR3 DNA sequence: TGTGCCTGGAGTGTTCTAGCGGGGGTCTACGAGCAGTACTTC.

This clonotype was detected ten times or more. The genes are TRBV24-1 and TRBJ1-1; D is undetermined. The germline CDR1 and CDR2 sequences are KGHDR and SFDVKD. The V and J ends lost 3 bases and 7 bases respectively, with 8 bases between them. This CDR3 contains 12 residues. The CDR3 protein is CATSDGLGEAFF. The CDR3 DNA reads TGTGCCACCAGTGATGGTCTAGGTGAAGCTTTCTTT.

This clonotype was counted ten times or more. The V call is TRBV23-1, the J call TRBJ2-6; D is unclear. TRBV23-1 is an ORF; its function is uncertain. The CDR3 has 20 amino acids. V was shortened by 3 bases and J by 0 bases, with 21 bases between the two germline ends. The CDR3 DNA sequence: TGCGCCAGCAGTCATTACGACGGATTACGTAGAGGCTCTGGGGCCAACGTCCTGACTTTC. Translation: CASSHYDGLRRGSGANVLTF.

This clonotype has a handful of counts. The chain has TRBV18 and TRBJ1-5; D is undetermined. V was shortened by 2 bases and J by 7 bases, with 15 bases between the two germline ends. The CDR3 totals 15 residues. CDR1 and CDR2 (germline): KGHSH, LQKENI. CDR3 in DNA: TGTGCCAGCTCACCAATAAAACATCCGGGGCAGCCCCAGCATTTT. It specifies CASSPIKHPGQPQHF.

This clonotype has only one observation. This sequence joins TRBV29-1 and TRBJ1-4; D uncertain. The V gene's germline CDR1 is SQVTM and CDR2 ANQGSEA. Trimming left V 7 bases short and J 2 bases short, with 11 bases between. The CDR3 loop spans 13 amino acids. The CDR3: CSAIGRTNEKLFF. CDR3 nucleotides: TGCAGCGCTATAGGGAGGACTAATGAAAAACTGTTTTTT.

This clonotype has a count of ten or more. The chain joins TRBV2 to TRBJ1-1, with D unresolved. Germline assignment: CDR1 SNHLY and CDR2 FYNNEI. There are 12 residues in the CDR3. V was trimmed by 6 bases and J by 7 bases, leaving 12 bases between them. CDR3 bases: TGTGCCAGCAGCGATGAGGGCCTTGAAGCTTTCTTT. Its protein is CASSDEGLEAFF.

This clonotype has at least ten counts. The chain uses TRBV6-1 and TRBJ2-1; 12 nucleotides align to TRBD2. The length of the CDR3 is 15 residues. CDR1 and CDR2 (germline): MNHNS, SASEGT. V was clipped by 7 bases and J by 7 bases; unmatched bases: 8. For the CDR3, the DNA is TGTGCCAGCATGTGGACTAGCGGGGTGGGAAATGAGCAGTTCTTC. Its translation: CASMWTSGVGNEQFF.

This clonotype is judged medium-sized. The rearrangement joins TRBV6-4 to TRBJ2-3; D is unresolved. The germline gives CDR1 MRHNA, CDR2 SNTAGT. The CDR3 is made up of 13 amino acids. Trimming took 3 bases from V and 0 from J, leaving 4 bases between them. The CDR3 sequence is CASSEGSTDTQYF. CDR3 DNA: TGTGCCAGCAGTGAGGGGAGCACAGATACGCAGTATTTT.

This clonotype was picked up many times. The genes are TRBV7-2 and TRBJ1-2, with 12 bases matching TRBD1. The length of the CDR3 is 15 residues. Per the germline V gene, CDR1 is SGHTA and CDR2 is FQGNSA. The junction had 2 bases not matched to a gene; V was cut back by 2 bases and J by 4 bases. The CDR3 loop is CASSLLGQGAYGYTF. The CDR3 DNA reads as TGTGCCAGCAGCTTATTGGGACAGGGGGCCTATGGCTACACCTTC.